Listed below are T cell receptor beta chains from one sample, sequenced in a study of shared clonotypes between healthy human individuals. Here immunoSEQ multiplex PCR was the method, and the copy in TCRdb shows in-frame clones only, minus some. The sample gives millions of clones, roughly 94% of which show up once; about 1.1% is in the top ten. Sequencing input: naive CD8+ T cells sorted from blood. The receptor source for this set is a man between 18 and 35 years old in good health. The CDR3 runs from the conserved cysteine through the conserved F or W. A D gene is named only where the DNA matches it firmly. The listing skips clone size in some rows; elsewhere it reads once, few, many or a size class.

v_gene: TRBV7-3
j_gene: TRBJ2-7
d_gene: -
abundance: -
CDR3aa: CASSPNGGSYEQYF
CDR3nt: TGTGCCAGCAGCCCAAATGGGGGTTCCTACGAGCAGTACTTC

v_gene: TRBV30
j_gene: TRBJ1-3
d_gene: -
abundance: -
CDR3aa: CAWNPSGNTIYF
CDR3nt: TGTGCCTGGAACCCCTCTGGAAACACCATATATTTT

v_gene: TRBV4-1
j_gene: TRBJ2-5
d_gene: -
abundance: once
CDR3aa: CASSQDPHTETQYF
CDR3nt: TGCGCCAGCAGCCAAGACCCGCACACGGAGACCCAGTACTTC

v_gene: TRBV29-1
j_gene: TRBJ2-3
d_gene: -
abundance: -
CDR3aa: CSVPRLGTDTQYF
CDR3nt: TGCAGCGTACCACGACTAGGCACAGATACGCAGTATTTT

v_gene: TRBV10-3
j_gene: TRBJ2-2
d_gene: -
abundance: -
CDR3aa: CAISERQPNTGELFF
CDR3nt: TGTGCCATCAGTGAGCGGCAGCCCAACACCGGGGAGCTGTTTTTT

v_gene: TRBV28
j_gene: TRBJ2-7
d_gene: TRBD2
abundance: -
CDR3aa: CASSIAGSSYEQYF
CDR3nt: TGTGCCAGCAGTATAGCGGGATCCTCGTACGAGCAGTACTTC

v_gene: TRBV4-1
j_gene: TRBJ1-1
d_gene: -
abundance: -
CDR3aa: CASRAPENTEAFF
CDR3nt: TGCGCCAGCAGGGCCCCGGAGAACACTGAAGCTTTCTTT

v_gene: TRBV20-1
j_gene: TRBJ1-1
d_gene: -
abundance: -
CDR3aa: CSARMVAEAFF
CDR3nt: TGCAGTGCTAGGATGGTCGCTGAAGCTTTCTTT

v_gene: TRBV2
j_gene: TRBJ2-7
d_gene: TRBD2
abundance: -
CDR3aa: CASNLAGRSYEQYF
CDR3nt: TGTGCCAGCAATTTAGCGGGAAGGTCCTACGAGCAGTACTTC

v_gene: TRBV4-3
j_gene: TRBJ2-1
d_gene: TRBD2
abundance: -
CDR3aa: CASSQVILQAGGPPESYNEQFF
CDR3nt: TGCGCCAGCAGCCAAGTTATTCTCCAGGCGGGAGGGCCCCCTGAATCCTACAATGAGCAGTTCTTC

v_gene: TRBV27
j_gene: TRBJ2-7
d_gene: TRBD2
abundance: once
CDR3aa: CASSWTSGGPAYEQYF
CDR3nt: TGTGCCAGCAGTTGGACTAGCGGGGGCCCCGCCTACGAGCAGTACTTC

v_gene: TRBV5-4
j_gene: TRBJ2-5
d_gene: TRBD2
abundance: -
CDR3aa: CASSSGSGLETQYF
CDR3nt: TGTGCCAGCAGCAGCGGGAGTGGTTTGGAGACCCAGTACTTC

v_gene: TRBV11-1
j_gene: TRBJ2-7
d_gene: -
abundance: -
CDR3aa: CASSLAASSSYEQYF
CDR3nt: TGTGCCAGCAGCTTAGCGGCCAGTAGCTCCTACGAGCAGTACTTC

v_gene: TRBV28
j_gene: TRBJ1-2
d_gene: -
abundance: few
CDR3aa: CASRSPGPYGYTF
CDR3nt: TGTGCCAGCAGATCCCCGGGCCCCTATGGCTACACCTTC

v_gene: TRBV6-5
j_gene: TRBJ2-2
d_gene: -
abundance: -
CDR3aa: CASSYSEGGAGELFF
CDR3nt: TGTGCCAGCAGTTACTCAGAAGGAGGGGCCGGGGAGCTGTTTTTT

v_gene: TRBV10-3
j_gene: TRBJ2-3
d_gene: -
abundance: -
CDR3aa: CAIRDAARTDTQYF
CDR3nt: TGTGCCATCAGGGACGCTGCGCGGACAGATACGCAGTATTTT

v_gene: TRBV7-9
j_gene: TRBJ2-1
d_gene: -
abundance: -
CDR3aa: CASGRGSYNEQFF
CDR3nt: TGTGCCAGCGGGAGGGGGTCCTACAATGAGCAGTTCTTC

v_gene: TRBV5-1
j_gene: TRBJ2-1
d_gene: TRBD2
abundance: once
CDR3aa: CASSLAGGTYNEQFF
CDR3nt: TGCGCCAGCAGCCTGGCGGGGGGAACCTACAATGAGCAGTTCTTC

v_gene: TRBV27
j_gene: TRBJ1-1
d_gene: -
abundance: -
CDR3aa: CASSPQGWGRRLFF
CDR3nt: TGTGCCAGCAGTCCCCAGGGGTGGGGTCGTCGCTTGTTCTTT

v_gene: TRBV11-2
j_gene: TRBJ2-1
d_gene: -
abundance: -
CDR3aa: CASSPLSRGGFDEQFF
CDR3nt: TGTGCCAGCAGCCCCCTTTCGCGGGGAGGTTTTGATGAGCAGTTCTTC

v_gene: TRBV30
j_gene: TRBJ2-1
d_gene: -
abundance: -
CDR3aa: CAWIGYNEQFF
CDR3nt: TGTGCCTGGATCGGCTACAATGAGCAGTTCTTC

v_gene: TRBV6-5
j_gene: TRBJ2-1
d_gene: -
abundance: -
CDR3aa: CASSYSTGEVYNEQFF
CDR3nt: TGTGCCAGCAGTTACTCGACGGGGGAGGTATACAATGAGCAGTTCTTC

v_gene: TRBV2
j_gene: TRBJ2-1
d_gene: -
abundance: -
CDR3aa: CASGVTGANNEQFF
CDR3nt: TGTGCCAGCGGTGTGACTGGGGCCAACAATGAGCAGTTCTTC

v_gene: TRBV25-1
j_gene: TRBJ1-2
d_gene: -
abundance: -
CDR3aa: CASSTEFTLGYTF
CDR3nt: TGTGCCAGCAGTACCGAGTTTACTTTAGGCTACACCTTC

v_gene: TRBV30
j_gene: TRBJ1-1
d_gene: -
abundance: -
CDR3aa: CAWSASTVVPTEAFF
CDR3nt: TGTGCCTGGAGCGCCTCGACCGTCGTACCCACTGAAGCTTTCTTT

v_gene: TRBV6-5
j_gene: TRBJ2-1
d_gene: TRBD2
abundance: -
CDR3aa: CASSNSGRSGEQFF
CDR3nt: TGTGCCAGCAGTAATAGCGGGAGGTCGGGGGAGCAGTTCTTC

v_gene: TRBV15
j_gene: TRBJ2-7
d_gene: TRBD1
abundance: -
CDR3aa: CATSRDAGTGAWEQYF
CDR3nt: TGTGCCACCAGCAGAGACGCCGGGACAGGGGCTTGGGAGCAGTACTTC

v_gene: TRBV9
j_gene: TRBJ1-1
d_gene: TRBD1
abundance: few
CDR3aa: CASSERDRVITEAFF
CDR3nt: TGTGCCAGCAGCGAGAGGGACAGGGTAATCACTGAAGCTTTCTTT

v_gene: TRBV11-1
j_gene: TRBJ2-5
d_gene: TRBD2
abundance: -
CDR3aa: CASKLAGGIEETQYF
CDR3nt: TGTGCCAGCAAACTAGCGGGGGGGATTGAGGAGACCCAGTACTTC

v_gene: TRBV6-5
j_gene: TRBJ2-2
d_gene: -
abundance: -
CDR3aa: CASSYALNTGELFF
CDR3nt: TGTGCCAGCAGTTACGCACTTAACACCGGGGAGCTGTTTTTT

v_gene: TRBV29-1
j_gene: TRBJ1-1
d_gene: -
abundance: -
CDR3aa: CSVDGLMNTEAFF
CDR3nt: TGCAGCGTTGACGGACTGATGAACACTGAAGCTTTCTTT

v_gene: TRBV7-9
j_gene: TRBJ2-1
d_gene: -
abundance: -
CDR3aa: CASSSGSYNEQFF
CDR3nt: TGTGCCAGCAGCTCCGGGTCCTACAATGAGCAGTTCTTC

v_gene: TRBV2
j_gene: TRBJ1-5
d_gene: -
abundance: once
CDR3aa: CASSEGSPAWGNQPQHF
CDR3nt: TGTGCCAGCAGTGAAGGGTCCCCGGCCTGGGGCAATCAGCCCCAGCATTTT

v_gene: TRBV9
j_gene: TRBJ2-2
d_gene: -
abundance: -
CDR3aa: CASSVRATGELFF
CDR3nt: TGTGCCAGCAGCGTCAGGGCCACCGGGGAGCTGTTTTTT

v_gene: TRBV13
j_gene: TRBJ2-5
d_gene: -
abundance: -
CDR3aa: CASSLISGSETQYF
CDR3nt: TGTGCCAGCAGCTTAATATCAGGGTCAGAGACCCAGTACTTC

v_gene: TRBV19
j_gene: TRBJ1-5
d_gene: -
abundance: -
CDR3aa: CASTPDSLNQPQHF
CDR3nt: TGTGCCAGTACCCCGGACAGCCTCAATCAGCCCCAGCATTTT

v_gene: TRBV7-9
j_gene: TRBJ2-5
d_gene: TRBD2
abundance: once
CDR3aa: CASSPRRTSGILQETQYF
CDR3nt: TGTGCCAGCAGCCCCCGGCGGACTAGCGGGATACTCCAAGAGACCCAGTACTTC

v_gene: TRBV4-1
j_gene: TRBJ1-4
d_gene: -
abundance: -
CDR3aa: CASSTRDGNEKLFF
CDR3nt: TGCGCCAGCAGCACCCGGGACGGGAATGAAAAACTGTTTTTT

v_gene: TRBV4-1
j_gene: TRBJ2-7
d_gene: -
abundance: -
CDR3aa: CASSQDHPSYEQYF
CDR3nt: TGCGCCAGCAGCCAAGATCATCCGTCCTACGAGCAGTACTTC

v_gene: TRBV5-6
j_gene: TRBJ2-7
d_gene: TRBD1
abundance: -
CDR3aa: CASSPGDRAHEQYF
CDR3nt: TGTGCCAGCAGCCCAGGGGACAGGGCCCACGAGCAGTACTTC

v_gene: TRBV2
j_gene: TRBJ2-1
d_gene: -
abundance: -
CDR3aa: CASRVGDPWGRKFF
CDR3nt: TGTGCCAGCAGGGTTGGGGACCCCTGGGGTCGTAAATTCTTC

v_gene: TRBV21-1
j_gene: TRBJ2-1
d_gene: -
abundance: -
CDR3aa: CASVCAGPVSRLYNEQFF
CDR3nt: TGTGCCAGCGTCTGCGCGGGGCCGGTTTCTCGACTTTACAATGAGCAGTTCTTC

v_gene: TRBV4-2
j_gene: TRBJ2-3
d_gene: TRBD2
abundance: -
CDR3aa: CASSPRGGGSTDTQYF
CDR3nt: TGTGCCAGCAGCCCCCGTGGCGGGGGGTCCACAGATACGCAGTATTTT

v_gene: TRBV27
j_gene: TRBJ1-1
d_gene: -
abundance: -
CDR3aa: CASSPRLNTEAFF
CDR3nt: TGTGCCAGCAGTCCTAGACTGAACACTGAAGCTTTCTTT

v_gene: TRBV29-1
j_gene: TRBJ1-2
d_gene: TRBD1
abundance: few
CDR3aa: CSVADRGLSYGYTF
CDR3nt: TGCAGCGTCGCTGACAGGGGCCTCTCGTATGGCTACACCTTC

v_gene: TRBV6-6
j_gene: TRBJ2-5
d_gene: -
abundance: -
CDR3aa: CASRLRGRKETQYF
CDR3nt: TGTGCCAGCAGACTACGAGGCAGGAAAGAGACCCAGTACTTC